The entry that follows covers one TCR beta chain sequence. Its antigen is undetermined. There are 13 residues in the CDR3. CDR1 SGDLS and CDR2 YYNGEE come from the germline V gene. This sample was taken from a study of CXCR3-negative and CXCR3-positive naive CD8 T cells. Researchers prepared the TRB cDNA libraries using 5' RACE with UMI labels. TCRdb derives one entry per CDR3 protein from the 5' RACE reads, leaving out DNA. Seen in this sample are nearly 90,000 distinct CDR3 sequences; the ten most common clones hold less than 0.85%. General study results and limits: A higher hydrophobicity marked the TRB CDR3s of CXCR3-positive naive cells versus CXCR3-negative naive cells.

The receptor was isolated from a human donor in good health. Some clones in this sample may be carry-over from other donors' samples. V is TRBV9 and J is TRBJ2-3. The sequencing input was naive CXCR3+ CD8+ T cells from blood. Noted subset: CD45RO-CCR7+CD27+CD95- naive CD8+ T cells expressing CXCR3 (TNR3+). CDR3 region: CASSLLWADTQYF. The whole variable domain, remainder taken from reference TRBV9 and TRBJ2-3, is DSGVTQTPKHLITATGQRVTLRCSPRSGDLSVYWYQQSLDQGLQFLIQYYNGEERAKGNILERFSAQQFPDLHSELNLSSLELGDSALYFCASSLLWADTQYFGPGTRLTVL.